What follows are 10 T cell receptor beta chains derived from one specimen sequenced in a study of shared clonotypes between healthy human individuals. This table comes from immunoSEQ multiplex PCR, and its TCRdb copy is limited to in-frame clones, with some not included. The sample has about a million clones; about 72% are singletons. The sequenced sample consisted of memory CD4+ T cells from PBMCs. Subset indicated: CD45RA-negative fraction. The receptors stem from a young man in good health. Some clones in this sample may be carry-over from other donors' samples.

The genes are TRBV5-4 and TRBJ2-3, with D uncertain. Trimming stripped 1 base from V and 1 base from J, with 7 bases between. The CDR3 sequence is 14 residues long. Germline V gene lookup returns CDR1 SGHNT and CDR2 YYREEE (reference sequence). The DNA for the CDR3 is TGTGCCAGCAGCTTGAAGGGTGGCACAGATACGCAGTATTTT. Amino acids: CASSLKGGTDTQYF.

This rearrangement joins TRBV5-1 to TRBJ2-2; TRBD2 aligns across 11 bases. V was pared by 3 bases and J by 6 bases, with 7 bases of the junction left unmatched. The CDR3 extends over 16 amino acids. Germline assignment: CDR1 SGHRS and CDR2 YFSETQ. The CDR3 region has the DNA TGCGCCAGCAGCTACAGCGTAGCGGGGGGGGCCGGGGAGCTGTTTTTT. Translation: CASSYSVAGGAGELFF.

This sequence joins TRBV19 and TRBJ2-2; TRBD1 might be the D (5 bases). The CDR3 length is 15 residues. Germline V lookup: CDR1 LNHDA, CDR2 SQIVND (reference sequence). The V end was cut by 6 bases, the J end by 5 bases, with 16 bases between. Here the CDR3 reads CASSLGPGWTGELFF. CDR3 sequence (DNA): TGTGCCAGTAGCCTTGGGCCAGGGTGGACCGGGGAGCTGTTTTTT. Filled out from reference TRBV19 and TRBJ2-2, the complete variable domain reads DGGITQSPKYLFRKEGQNVTLSCEQNLNHDAMYWYRQDPGQGLRLIYYSQIVNDFQKGDIAEGYSVSREKKESFPLTVTSAQKNPTAFYLCASSLGPGWTGELFFGEGSRLTVL.

CDR3 DNA sequence: TGTGCCTGGAGTGTACTAGGGGGGGGCACAGATACGCAGTATTTT. This gives the protein CAWSVLGGGTDTQYF. The gene calls are TRBV30 and TRBJ2-3; possible D gene TRBD2, 7 bases. The germline V gene encodes CDR1 GTSNPN and CDR2 SVGIG (reference sequence). Deletions cut 0 bases from V and 1 base from J, with 11 bases between. CDR3 length equals 15 residues.

V is TRBV5-4 and J is TRBJ2-3; TRBD1 matches at 10 bases. V lost 2 bases and J lost 4; bases outside the gene matches: 7. There are 16 residues in the CDR3. The V gene's germline CDR1 is SGHNT and CDR2 YYREEE (reference sequence). Here the CDR3 DNA reads TGTGCCAGCAGCTTACCCCCGGGACAGGGGTCAGATACGCAGTATTTT. It codes for CASSLPPGQGSDTQYF.

The rearrangement joins TRBV5-4 to TRBJ1-1, with D possibly matching TRBD1 (6 bases). CDR3 length: 16 residues. Per germline, CDR1 SGHNT and CDR2 YYREEE (reference sequence). Trimming took 2 bases from V and 1 from J, leaving 15 bases between them. The CDR3: CASSFSQGLTNTEAFF. The CDR3 nucleotides are TGTGCCAGCAGCTTCTCACAGGGACTTACGAACACTGAAGCTTTCTTT.

The chain carries TRBV19 and TRBJ2-5; 7 nucleotides align to TRBD1. Germline V gene sequence: CDR1 LNHDA, CDR2 SQIVND (reference sequence). CDR3 length: 14 amino acids. J was trimmed by 1 base and V by 5 bases; bases with no gene match: 4. The CDR3 nucleotides are TGTGCCAGTAGTGCCGGGACAGCCCAAGAGACCCAGTACTTC. Amino acid sequence: CASSAGTAQETQYF.

The count of this clone is one. This rearrangement joins TRBV7-9 to TRBJ2-7, with a possible D match to TRBD1 (5 bases). There are 18 residues in the CDR3. The V gene's germline CDR1 is SEHNR and CDR2 FQNEAQ (reference sequence). The V end lost 5 bases, the J end lost 0 bases, and 23 bases lay between the germline ends. The CDR3 sequence is CASSALLDTHLGSYEQYF. The CDR3 DNA reads as TGTGCCAGCAGCGCTCTTTTGGACACACACTTGGGCTCCTACGAGCAGTACTTC.

The rearrangement uses TRBV11-1 and TRBJ2-7, with 13 bases matching TRBD2. The V gene end was trimmed by 6 bases and the J gene end by 2 bases; junction bases not matched to a gene: 4. Germline CDR1 SGHAT, CDR2 FQDESV (reference sequence). There are 15 residues in the CDR3. CDR3 residues: CASSFGLAGAYEQYF. The CDR3 nucleotides read TGTGCCAGCAGTTTCGGACTAGCGGGGGCCTACGAGCAGTACTTC.

The rearrangement links TRBV30 to TRBJ2-5; D gene ambiguous. Trimming cost V 5 bases and J 2 bases, with 6 bases left between them. The CDR3 is 11 residues long. Per the germline V gene, CDR1 is GTSNPN and CDR2 is SVGIG (reference sequence). Here the CDR3 reads CAWGRQETQYF. Written as DNA, the CDR3 is TGTGCCTGGGGAAGACAAGAGACCCAGTACTTC.